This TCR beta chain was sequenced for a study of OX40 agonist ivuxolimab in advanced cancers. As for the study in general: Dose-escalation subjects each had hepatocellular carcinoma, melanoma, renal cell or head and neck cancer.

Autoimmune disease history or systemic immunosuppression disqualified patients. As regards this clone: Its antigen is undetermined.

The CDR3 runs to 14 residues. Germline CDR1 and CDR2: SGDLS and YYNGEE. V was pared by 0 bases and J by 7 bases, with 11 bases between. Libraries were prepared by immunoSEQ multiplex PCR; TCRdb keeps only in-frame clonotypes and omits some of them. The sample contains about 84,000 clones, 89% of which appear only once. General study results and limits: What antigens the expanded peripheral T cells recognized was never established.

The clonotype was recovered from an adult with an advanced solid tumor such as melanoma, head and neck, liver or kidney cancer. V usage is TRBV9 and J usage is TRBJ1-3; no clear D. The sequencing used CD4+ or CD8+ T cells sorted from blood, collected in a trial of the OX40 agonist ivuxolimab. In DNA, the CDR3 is TGTGCCAGCAGCGTAGGACCGTCGGGGAACACCATATATTTT. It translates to CASSVGPSGNTIYF.